This is a list of T cell receptor beta chains from one sample in a study of OX40 agonist ivuxolimab in advanced cancers. Produced via immunoSEQ multiplex PCR; TCRdb's table is partial and in-frame only. The repertoire consists of 25,000 to 30,000 clones, with roughly four fifths occurring once and the leading ten covering around 32%. Sequencing used CD4+ or CD8+ T cells sorted from blood, obtained in a trial of the OX40 agonist ivuxolimab. These receptor sequences come from an adult with an advanced solid tumor such as melanoma, head and neck, liver or kidney cancer. CDR3s include the opening cysteine and the closing phenylalanine or tryptophan. The D gene is left open where the match is weak. Clone size is given for some rows only: seen once, a few or many times, or a class if the clone is expanded.

V	D	J	size	CDR3	DNA
TRBV5-1	.	TRBJ2-3	.	CASSLKRGVVDTQYF	TGCGCCAGCAGCTTGAAACGGGGAGTGGTAGATACGCAGTATTTT
TRBV11-2	.	TRBJ2-7	.	CASSFSGASYEQYF	TGTGCCAGCAGCTTCTCGGGAGCCTCCTACGAGCAGTACTTC
TRBV6-1	.	TRBJ1-1	.	CASSETGNTEAFF	TGTGCCAGCAGTGAAACAGGGAACACTGAAGCTTTCTTT
TRBV2	.	TRBJ2-7	once	CASSEALRQGPSYEQYF	TGTGCCAGCAGTGAAGCGCTTCGGCAGGGGCCCTCCTACGAGCAGTACTTC
TRBV28	TRBD1	TRBJ1-1	.	CASSLSRGSTEAFF	TGTGCCAGCAGTTTATCCAGGGGGAGCACTGAAGCTTTCTTT
TRBV30	.	TRBJ1-1	.	CAWSLYTEAFF	TGTGCCTGGAGTCTATACACTGAAGCTTTCTTT
TRBV29-1	TRBD1	TRBJ1-2	.	CSVDSDRGNYGYTF	TGCAGCGTTGATTCGGACAGGGGTAACTATGGCTACACCTTC
TRBV7-8	TRBD1	TRBJ2-2	once	CASSSSGQGEAGELFF	TGTGCCAGCAGCTCATCGGGACAGGGGGAAGCCGGGGAGCTGTTTTTT
TRBV11-2	TRBD2	TRBJ2-1	.	CASSLGLAGFGEQFF	TGTGCCAGCAGCTTGGGACTAGCGGGCTTCGGGGAGCAGTTCTTC
TRBV6-6	TRBD1	TRBJ1-3	.	CASSFRGPLGGNTIYF	TGTGCCAGCAGCTTCAGGGGGCCTTTGGGTGGAAACACCATATATTTT
TRBV5-5	TRBD1	TRBJ2-7	.	CASSSSGQGGYEQYF	TGTGCCAGCAGTTCCTCGGGACAGGGGGGGTACGAGCAGTACTTC
TRBV9	TRBD2	TRBJ2-1	.	CASSGSGTSGRTYNEQFF	TGTGCCAGCAGCGGCTCCGGGACTAGCGGGCGCACCTACAATGAGCAGTTCTTC
TRBV7-9	.	TRBJ2-3	.	CASSDGSVTDTQYF	TGTGCCAGCAGCGACGGATCAGTAACAGATACGCAGTATTTT
TRBV5-1	.	TRBJ2-2	.	CASSYKGGTGELFF	TGCGCCAGCAGCTACAAGGGGGGTACCGGGGAGCTGTTTTTT
TRBV7-8	.	TRBJ2-3	.	CASSLDYSTDTQYF	TGTGCCAGCAGCTTAGACTACAGCACAGATACGCAGTATTTT
TRBV30	TRBD1	TRBJ1-2	.	CAWSAGGNGYTF	TGTGCCTGGAGTGCAGGGGGGAATGGCTACACCTTC
TRBV2	TRBD1	TRBJ1-2	.	CASSEQTGDYGYTF	TGTGCCAGCAGTGAACAGACAGGGGACTATGGCTACACCTTC
TRBV5-4	TRBD1	TRBJ2-7	.	CASSFGTDYEQYF	TGTGCCAGCAGCTTCGGGACAGACTACGAGCAGTACTTC
TRBV18	TRBD1	TRBJ1-5	.	CASSRGQGAQPQHF	TGTGCCAGCTCACGGGGGCAGGGGGCCCAGCCCCAGCATTTT
TRBV29-1	TRBD1	TRBJ1-4	.	CSGGQGRNEKLFF	TGCAGCGGAGGACAGGGGCGGAATGAAAAACTGTTTTTT
TRBV4-1	TRBD1	TRBJ2-7	.	CASSRQGIAYEQYF	TGCGCCAGCAGCCGACAGGGGATTGCCTACGAGCAGTACTTC
TRBV2	TRBD2	TRBJ2-3	.	CASSELLAGPSTDTQYF	TGTGCCAGCAGTGAATTACTAGCGGGACCTAGCACAGATACGCAGTATTTT
TRBV30	TRBD1	TRBJ1-4	.	CAWRPGTGFEKLFF	TGTGCCTGGAGGCCCGGGACAGGGTTTGAAAAACTGTTTTTT
TRBV27	.	TRBJ2-7	.	CASSITAGTTKPTYEQYF	TGTGCCAGCAGTATAACCGCCGGGACAACCAAACCCACCTACGAGCAGTACTTC
TRBV11-2	TRBD1	TRBJ2-3	.	CASSPGTATSTDTQYF	TGTGCCAGCAGCCCAGGGACAGCAACTAGCACAGATACGCAGTATTTT
TRBV19	.	TRBJ2-6	.	CASSIVEGALSGANVLTF	TGTGCCAGTAGTATAGTGGAGGGCGCCCTCTCTGGGGCCAACGTCCTGACTTTC
TRBV29-1	TRBD2	TRBJ2-3	once	CSALGLAARTDTQYF	TGCAGCGCCCTTGGGCTAGCGGCCCGCACAGATACGCAGTATTTT
TRBV19	.	TRBJ2-7	.	CASSILGDEQYF	TGTGCCAGTAGTATTTTAGGGGACGAGCAGTACTTC
TRBV2	TRBD1	TRBJ2-1	.	CASSEVRDRELNEQFF	TGTGCCAGCAGTGAAGTCCGGGACAGGGAGCTCAATGAGCAGTTCTTC
TRBV11-2	.	TRBJ2-5	.	CASSLDLEAYQETQYF	TGTGCCAGCAGCTTAGATCTTGAGGCGTACCAAGAGACCCAGTACTTC
TRBV9	.	TRBJ2-1	.	CASSPGYNEQFF	TGTGCCAGCAGCCCGGGGTACAATGAGCAGTTCTTC
TRBV28	TRBD1	TRBJ2-2	few	CASSFGQGETITGELFF	TGTGCCAGCAGTTTTGGTCAGGGGGAAACTATCACCGGGGAGCTGTTTTTT
TRBV5-6	.	TRBJ1-1	.	CASSFQGFTEAFF	TGTGCCAGCAGCTTCCAGGGATTCACTGAAGCTTTCTTT
TRBV5-4	TRBD2	TRBJ2-5	.	CASSGTSGGSQETQYF	TGTGCCAGCAGCGGGACTAGCGGGGGCTCCCAAGAGACCCAGTACTTC
TRBV28	.	TRBJ1-2	few	CASDSNTRNYGYTF	TGTGCCAGCGACTCTAATACCAGAAACTATGGCTACACCTTC
TRBV4-1	.	TRBJ1-1	medium-sized	CASSQEIGGGANTEAFF	TGCGCCAGCAGCCAAGAAATCGGGGGGGGAGCTAACACTGAAGCTTTCTTT
TRBV28	TRBD2	TRBJ2-1	.	CASSLYTSGTYNEQFF	TGTGCCAGCAGTTTATATACTAGCGGGACTTACAATGAGCAGTTCTTC
TRBV30	TRBD2	TRBJ2-7	.	CAWSWGGLAYEQYF	TGTGCCTGGAGCTGGGGAGGGTTAGCTTACGAGCAGTACTTC
TRBV28	TRBD2	TRBJ2-1	.	CASSLLTTSGSIRSEQFF	TGTGCCAGCAGTTTATTGACCACTAGCGGGAGTATACGGAGTGAGCAGTTCTTC
TRBV28	.	TRBJ2-2	.	CASMHTGELFF	TGTGCCAGCATGCACACCGGGGAGCTGTTTTTT
TRBV7-9	.	TRBJ1-3	.	CASSTGPAASGNTIYF	TGTGCCAGCAGTACCGGCCCAGCGGCTTCTGGAAACACCATATATTTT
TRBV25-1	TRBD2	TRBJ2-5	few	CASSPFGLAGETQYF	TGTGCCAGCAGTCCCTTCGGGCTAGCGGGAGAAACCCAGTACTTC
TRBV10-3	.	TRBJ2-1	medium-sized	CAISDISLLNEQFF	TGTGCCATCAGTGACATCTCTCTCCTCAATGAGCAGTTCTTC
TRBV7-6	TRBD2	TRBJ2-1	.	CASSPSGSGQFF	TGTGCCAGCAGCCCGAGCGGGAGCGGGCAGTTCTTC
TRBV27	TRBD1	TRBJ2-1	.	CASSLPGQGNYEQFF	TGTGCCAGCAGTTTACCGGGACAGGGTAACTATGAGCAGTTCTTC
TRBV7-9	.	TRBJ2-7	.	CASSLIGLRGYEQYF	TGTGCCAGCAGCTTAATCGGATTAAGGGGCTACGAGCAGTACTTC
TRBV6-1	.	TRBJ2-1	.	CASSPVYNEQFF	TGTGCCAGCAGCCCGGTCTACAATGAGCAGTTCTTC